What follows describes a single TCR beta chain. Original processing notes: By means of reference gene primer amplification, nucleated cell counts were estimated. Repertoires were generated with immunoSEQ multiplex PCR, while TCRdb's copy carries only in-frame clones and drops some. From that table come the V and J calls and clone size; the DNA was used to work out D and trimming. The data contain 30,000 to 40,000 clones, around 86% of them seen just once; the ten biggest clones take up roughly a sixth. The sample is drawn from a study of blood T cell repertoires in COVID-19. Study-level information: COVID-19 samples from acute and convalescent phases originated in the United States, Italy and Spain. In each case, the material was cDNA or gDNA derived from T cells, B-cell-depleted T cells, or PBMCs.

The sample consisted of peripheral blood. This TCR came from a woman aged 60-75 years with active COVID-19.

CDR3 DNA: TGTGCCAGCAGCTCAATTGTAGCGGGGGGTCAAGAGACCCAGTACTTC. It is translated as CASSSIVAGGQETQYF. This chain connects TRBV7-8 to TRBJ2-5; the match to TRBD2 covers 10 bases. V lost 4 bases and J lost 2; bases outside the gene matches: 7. The CDR3 is 16 amino acids. Germline CDR1 SGHVS, CDR2 FQNEAQ.